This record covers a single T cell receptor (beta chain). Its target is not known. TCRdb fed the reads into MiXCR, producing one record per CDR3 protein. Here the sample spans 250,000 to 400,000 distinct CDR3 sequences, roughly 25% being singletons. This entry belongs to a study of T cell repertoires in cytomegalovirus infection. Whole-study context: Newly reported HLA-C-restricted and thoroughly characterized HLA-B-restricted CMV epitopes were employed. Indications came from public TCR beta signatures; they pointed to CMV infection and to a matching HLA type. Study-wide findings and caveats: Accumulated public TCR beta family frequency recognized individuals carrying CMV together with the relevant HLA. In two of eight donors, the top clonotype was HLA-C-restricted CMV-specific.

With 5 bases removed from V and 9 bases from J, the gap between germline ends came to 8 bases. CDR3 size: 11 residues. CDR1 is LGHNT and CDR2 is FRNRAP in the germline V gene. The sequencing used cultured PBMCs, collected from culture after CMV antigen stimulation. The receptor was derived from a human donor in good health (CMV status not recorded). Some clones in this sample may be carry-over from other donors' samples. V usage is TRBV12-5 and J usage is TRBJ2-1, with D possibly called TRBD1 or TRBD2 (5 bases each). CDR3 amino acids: CASGPGSEQFF. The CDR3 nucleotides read TGTGCTAGTGGTCCAGGGAGTGAGCAGTTCTTC.